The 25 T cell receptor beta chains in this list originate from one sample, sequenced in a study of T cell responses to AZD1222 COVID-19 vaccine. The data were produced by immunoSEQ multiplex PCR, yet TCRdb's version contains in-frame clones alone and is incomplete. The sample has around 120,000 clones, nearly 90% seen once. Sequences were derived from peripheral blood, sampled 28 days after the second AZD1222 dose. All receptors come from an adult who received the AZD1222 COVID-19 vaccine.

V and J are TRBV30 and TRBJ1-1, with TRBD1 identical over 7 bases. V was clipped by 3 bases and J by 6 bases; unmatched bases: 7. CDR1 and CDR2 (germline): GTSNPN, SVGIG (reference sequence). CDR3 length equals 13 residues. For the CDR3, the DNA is TGTGCCTGGAGCCTTGGCAGGGGGTCTGAAGCTTTCTTT. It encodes CAWSLGRGSEAFF.

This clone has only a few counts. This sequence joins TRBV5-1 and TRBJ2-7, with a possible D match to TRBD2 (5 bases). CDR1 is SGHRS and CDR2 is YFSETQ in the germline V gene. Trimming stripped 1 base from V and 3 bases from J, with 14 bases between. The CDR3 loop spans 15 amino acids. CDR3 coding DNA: TGCGCCAGCAGCTTGCGAGTAGCGCGGAACTACGAGCAGTACTTC. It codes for CASSLRVARNYEQYF.

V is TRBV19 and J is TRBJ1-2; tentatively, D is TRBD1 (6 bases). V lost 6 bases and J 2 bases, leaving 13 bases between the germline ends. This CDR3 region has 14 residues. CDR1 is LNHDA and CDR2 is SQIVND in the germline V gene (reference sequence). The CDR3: CASRIHGQNYGYTF. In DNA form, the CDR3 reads TGTGCCAGTAGGATCCATGGACAGAACTATGGCTACACCTTC.

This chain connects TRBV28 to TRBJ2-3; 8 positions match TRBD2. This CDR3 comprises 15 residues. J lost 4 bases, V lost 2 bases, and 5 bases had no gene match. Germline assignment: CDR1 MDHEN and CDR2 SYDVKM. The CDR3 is CASSLIREGADTQYF. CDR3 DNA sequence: TGTGCCAGCAGTTTAATACGGGAGGGAGCAGATACGCAGTATTTT. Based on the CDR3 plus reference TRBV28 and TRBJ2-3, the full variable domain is DVKVTQSSRYLVKRTGEKVFLECVQDMDHENMFWYRQDPGLGLRLIYFSYDVKMKEKGDIPEGYSVSREKKERFSLILESASTNQTSMYLCASSLIREGADTQYFGPGTRLTVL.

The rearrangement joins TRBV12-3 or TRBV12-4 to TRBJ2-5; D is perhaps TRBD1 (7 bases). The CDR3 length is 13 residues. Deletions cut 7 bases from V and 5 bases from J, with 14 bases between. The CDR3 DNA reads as TGTGCCAGCACCAGGGGGGCTGGGGAGACCCAGTACTTC. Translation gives CASTRGAGETQYF.

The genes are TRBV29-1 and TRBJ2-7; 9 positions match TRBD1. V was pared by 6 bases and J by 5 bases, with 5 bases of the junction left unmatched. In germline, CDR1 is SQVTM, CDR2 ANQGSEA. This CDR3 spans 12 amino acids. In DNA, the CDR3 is TGCAGCGTATCGACAGGGGGGAACGAGCAGTACTTC. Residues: CSVSTGGNEQYF.

The CDR3 loop is CASSQVQIRGTGGNQPQHF. The CDR3 coding sequence is TGTGCCAGCAGCCAAGTCCAAATCCGCGGGACAGGGGGCAATCAGCCCCAGCATTTT. The genes are TRBV4-2 and TRBJ1-5; 10 bases are shared with TRBD1. V was clipped by 1 base and J by 2 bases; unmatched bases: 11. CDR3 size: 19 residues. Germline CDR1 reads LGHNA; CDR2 reads YNFKEQ.

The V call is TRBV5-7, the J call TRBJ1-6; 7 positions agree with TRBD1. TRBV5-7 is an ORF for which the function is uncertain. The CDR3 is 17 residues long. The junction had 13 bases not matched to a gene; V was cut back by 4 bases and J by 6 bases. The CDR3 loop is CASSASQGHGFNSPLHF. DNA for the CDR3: TGTGCCAGCAGCGCCTCACAGGGGCACGGTTTTAATTCACCCCTCCACTTT.

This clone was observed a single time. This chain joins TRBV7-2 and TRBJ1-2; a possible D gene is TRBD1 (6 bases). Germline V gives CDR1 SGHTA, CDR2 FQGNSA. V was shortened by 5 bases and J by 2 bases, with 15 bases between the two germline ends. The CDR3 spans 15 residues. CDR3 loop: CASSQVAGANYGYTF. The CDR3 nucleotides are TGTGCCAGCAGCCAGGTGGCAGGGGCGAACTATGGCTACACCTTC.

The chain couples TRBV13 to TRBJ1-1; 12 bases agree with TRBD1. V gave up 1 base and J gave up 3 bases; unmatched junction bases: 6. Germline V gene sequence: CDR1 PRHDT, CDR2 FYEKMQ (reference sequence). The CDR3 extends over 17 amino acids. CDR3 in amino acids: CASSLEGDRGRDTEAFF. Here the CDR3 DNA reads TGTGCCAGCAGCTTAGAAGGGGACAGGGGGCGCGACACTGAAGCTTTCTTT.

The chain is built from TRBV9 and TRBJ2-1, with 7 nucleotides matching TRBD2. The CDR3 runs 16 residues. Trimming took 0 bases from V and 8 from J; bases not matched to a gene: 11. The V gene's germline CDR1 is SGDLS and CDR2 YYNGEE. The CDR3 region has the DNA TGTGCCAGCAGCGTAGAAGGACTAGATACTCCGGATGAGCAGTTCTTC. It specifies CASSVEGLDTPDEQFF. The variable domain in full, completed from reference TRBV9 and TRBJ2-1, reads DSGVTQTPKHLITATGQRVTLRCSPRSGDLSVYWYQQSLDQGLQFLIQYYNGEERAKGNILERFSAQQFPDLHSELNLSSLELGDSALYFCASSVEGLDTPDEQFFGPGTRLTVL.

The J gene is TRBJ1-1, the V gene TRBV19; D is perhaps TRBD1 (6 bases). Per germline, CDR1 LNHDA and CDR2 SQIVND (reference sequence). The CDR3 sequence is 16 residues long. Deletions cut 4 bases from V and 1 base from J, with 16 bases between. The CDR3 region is CASSKLQGLENTEAFF. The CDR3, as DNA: TGTGCCAGTAGTAAACTACAGGGTCTGGAGAACACTGAAGCTTTCTTT.

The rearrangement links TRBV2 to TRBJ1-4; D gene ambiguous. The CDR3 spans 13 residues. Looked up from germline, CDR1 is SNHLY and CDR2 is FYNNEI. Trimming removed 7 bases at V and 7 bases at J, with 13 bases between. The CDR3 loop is CASKAGWSEKLFF. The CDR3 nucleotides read TGTGCCAGCAAGGCGGGTTGGAGTGAAAAACTGTTTTTT.

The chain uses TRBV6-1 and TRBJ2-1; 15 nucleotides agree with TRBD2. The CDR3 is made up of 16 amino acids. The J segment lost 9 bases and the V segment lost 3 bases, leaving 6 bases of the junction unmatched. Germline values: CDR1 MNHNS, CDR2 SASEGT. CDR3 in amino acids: CASSEDPGLAGGEQFF. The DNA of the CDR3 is TGTGCCAGCAGTGAGGACCCGGGACTAGCGGGAGGTGAGCAGTTCTTC.

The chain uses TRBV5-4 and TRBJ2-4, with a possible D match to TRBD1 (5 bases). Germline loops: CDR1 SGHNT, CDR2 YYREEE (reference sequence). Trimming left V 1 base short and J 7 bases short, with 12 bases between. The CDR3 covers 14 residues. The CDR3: CASSLRSRANIQYF. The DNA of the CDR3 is TGTGCCAGCAGCTTGAGGAGCAGGGCGAACATTCAGTACTTC.

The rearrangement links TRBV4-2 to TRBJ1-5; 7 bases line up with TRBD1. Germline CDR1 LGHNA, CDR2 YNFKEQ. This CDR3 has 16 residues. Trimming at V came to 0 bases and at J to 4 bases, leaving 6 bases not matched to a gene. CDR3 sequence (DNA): TGTGCCAGCAGCCAAGAACAGGGGCTCCTTAATCAGCCCCAGCATTTT. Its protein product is CASSQEQGLLNQPQHF.

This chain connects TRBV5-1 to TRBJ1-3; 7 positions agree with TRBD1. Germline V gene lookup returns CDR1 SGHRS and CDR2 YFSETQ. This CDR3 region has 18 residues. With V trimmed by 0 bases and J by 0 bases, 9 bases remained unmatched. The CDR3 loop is CASSLGLSGGFSGNTIYF. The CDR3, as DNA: TGCGCCAGCAGCTTGGGATTGTCAGGGGGATTCTCTGGAAACACCATATATTTT.

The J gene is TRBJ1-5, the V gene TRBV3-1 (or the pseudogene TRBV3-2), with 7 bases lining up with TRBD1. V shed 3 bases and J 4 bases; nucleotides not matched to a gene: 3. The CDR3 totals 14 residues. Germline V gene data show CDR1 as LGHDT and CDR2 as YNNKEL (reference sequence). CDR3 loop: CASSQQQGNQPQHF. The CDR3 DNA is TGTGCCAGCAGCCAGCAACAGGGGAATCAGCCCCAGCATTTT.

The CDR3 region is CASSVLINYGYTF. The CDR3 coding sequence is TGTGCCAGCAGCGTCCTTATTAACTATGGCTACACCTTC. V and J are TRBV28 and TRBJ1-2; the D is unclear. V lost 6 bases and J 1 base, leaving 9 bases between the germline ends. This CDR3 contains 13 residues. The germline V gene has CDR1 MDHEN and CDR2 SYDVKM.

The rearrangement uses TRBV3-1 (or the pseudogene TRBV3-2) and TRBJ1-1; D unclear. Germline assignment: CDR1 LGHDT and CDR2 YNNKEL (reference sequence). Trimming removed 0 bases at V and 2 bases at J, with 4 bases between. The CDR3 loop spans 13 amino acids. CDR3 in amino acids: CASSQEGNTEAFF. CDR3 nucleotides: TGTGCCAGCAGCCAAGAGGGAAACACTGAAGCTTTCTTT.

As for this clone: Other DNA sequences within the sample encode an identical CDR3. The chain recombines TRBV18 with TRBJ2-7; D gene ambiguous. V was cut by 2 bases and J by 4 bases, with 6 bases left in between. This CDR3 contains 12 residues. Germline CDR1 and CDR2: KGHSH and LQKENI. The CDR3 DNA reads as TGTGCCAGCTCACCAAGGGAATACGAGCAGTACTTC. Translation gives CASSPREYEQYF.

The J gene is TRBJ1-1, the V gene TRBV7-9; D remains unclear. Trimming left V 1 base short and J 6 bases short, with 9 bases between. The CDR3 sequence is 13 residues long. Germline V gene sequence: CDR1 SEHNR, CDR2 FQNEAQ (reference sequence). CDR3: CASSLGGLPEAFF. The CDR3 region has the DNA TGTGCCAGCAGCTTAGGAGGGTTGCCTGAAGCTTTCTTT. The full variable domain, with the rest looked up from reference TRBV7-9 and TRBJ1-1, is DTGVSQNPRHKITKRGQNVTFRCDPISEHNRLYWYRQTLGQGPEFLTYFQNEAQLEKSRLLSDRFSAERPKGSFSTLEIQRTEQGDSAMYLCASSLGGLPEAFFGQGTRLTVV.

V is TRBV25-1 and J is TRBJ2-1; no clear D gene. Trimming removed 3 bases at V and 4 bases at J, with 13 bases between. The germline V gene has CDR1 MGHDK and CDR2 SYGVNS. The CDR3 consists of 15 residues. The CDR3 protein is CASSDPGRLYNEQFF. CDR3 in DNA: TGTGCCAGCAGTGACCCGGGTCGTTTATACAATGAGCAGTTCTTC.

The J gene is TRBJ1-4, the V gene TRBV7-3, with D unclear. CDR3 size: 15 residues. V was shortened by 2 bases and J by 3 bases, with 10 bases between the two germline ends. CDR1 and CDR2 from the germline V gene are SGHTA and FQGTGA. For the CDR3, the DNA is TGTGCCAGCAGCTTATCAAACAGCCCTAATGAAAAACTGTTTTTT. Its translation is CASSLSNSPNEKLFF.

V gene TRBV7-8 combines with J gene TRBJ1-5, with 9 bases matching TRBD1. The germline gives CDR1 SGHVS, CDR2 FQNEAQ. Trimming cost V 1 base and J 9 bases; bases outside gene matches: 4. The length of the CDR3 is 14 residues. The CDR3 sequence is CASSLETGGGPQHF. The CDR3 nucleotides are TGTGCCAGCAGCTTAGAGACAGGGGGTGGGCCCCAGCATTTT.